A single sample is the source of the 24 T cell receptor beta chains below, sequenced in a study of blood T cells in healthy people across ages. Combining a sample-barcoded 5' primer with a J-beta primer mix, a second PCR ran for roughly 7 to 11 cycles. TCRdb passed the 5' RACE reads through MiXCR, listing each CDR3 protein once. Seen here are roughly 550,000 distinct CDR3 sequences, around 24% observed once, and the top ten hold under 9%. This sample also appeared in a second study, on T cells of mothers and their children.

Source material: blood. The receptor set was obtained from a boy aged 5-17 years in good health.

This chain uses TRBV6-6 with TRBJ2-7; TRBD2 matches 7 bases. With 2 bases clipped from V and 4 bases from J, the junction kept 5 bases outside the gene matches. Germline-derived CDR1 and CDR2 are MNHNY and SVGAGI (reference sequence). The CDR3 totals 14 residues. CDR3 sequence (DNA): TGTGCCAGCAGTTACCTTGCGGGGGTATACGAGCAGTACTTC. Its protein product is CASSYLAGVYEQYF.

The chain recombines TRBV4-1 with TRBJ2-1; TRBD2 matches 13 bases. CDR1 MGHRA and CDR2 YSYEKL come from the germline V gene. V shed 4 bases, J shed 5 bases, and the junction held 5 bases outside the gene matches. This CDR3 has 16 amino acids. CDR3 coding DNA: TGCGCCAGCAGCCTAGGGACTAGCGGGATGAACAATGAGCAGTTCTTC. Protein sequence: CASSLGTSGMNNEQFF.

V is TRBV12-3 or TRBV12-4 and J is TRBJ1-3, with TRBD1 identical over 9 bases. J gave up 7 bases and V 4 bases, and 8 bases lay outside the gene matches. This CDR3 region has 15 residues. The chain's CDR3 is CASSSLRDRANTIYF. As DNA, the CDR3 is TGTGCCAGCAGTTCGCTCCGGGACAGGGCTAACACCATATATTTT.

The V and J genes are TRBV7-2 and TRBJ2-6, with no clear D. Trimming cost V 1 base and J 7 bases, with 14 bases left between them. The CDR3 covers 16 residues. Germline lookup yields CDR1 SGHTA and CDR2 FQGNSA. In DNA, the CDR3 is TGTGCCAGCAGCTTAGACCCAGCCATCGGAGCCAACGTCCTGACTTTC. It encodes CASSLDPAIGANVLTF.

This clonotype has just a few counts. This rearrangement joins TRBV20-1 to TRBJ2-1, with D uncertain. The CDR3 is 13 amino acids. Trimming left V 3 bases short and J 6 bases short, with 12 bases between. The V gene's germline CDR1 is DFQATT and CDR2 SNEGSKA (reference sequence). The CDR3 coding sequence is TGCAGTGCTAGCCTAGGGCCCGGCAATGAGCAGTTCTTC. This codes for CSASLGPGNEQFF.

The CDR3, as DNA: TGTGCCAGCAGACCGGGACGTATGAACACTGAAGCTTTCTTT. Encoded protein: CASRPGRMNTEAFF. This chain uses TRBV13 with TRBJ1-1; TRBD1 might be the D (5 bases). CDR1 and CDR2 (germline): PRHDT, FYEKMQ (reference sequence). The CDR3 is made up of 14 amino acids. V was pared by 6 bases and J by 0 bases, with 11 bases between. The full variable domain, with the rest looked up from reference TRBV13 and TRBJ1-1, is AAGVIQSPRHLIKEKRETATLKCYPIPRHDTVYWYQQGPGQDPQFLISFYEKMQSDKGSIPDRFSAQQFSDYHSELNMSSLELGDSALYFCASRPGRMNTEAFFGQGTRLTVV.

This clonotype was counted ten times or more. This rearrangement joins TRBV5-1 to TRBJ2-7; D ambiguous. V lost 0 bases to trimming and J lost 3 bases, with 10 bases between them. Germline V gives CDR1 SGHRS, CDR2 YFSETQ. This CDR3 comprises 14 residues. Here the CDR3 reads CASSLDGRNYEQYF. Written as DNA, the CDR3 is TGCGCCAGCAGCTTGGACGGAAGGAACTACGAGCAGTACTTC.

A few counts support this clonotype. V gene TRBV24-1 combines with J gene TRBJ2-5; 9 bases line up with TRBD2. V lost 2 bases, J lost 0 bases, and 6 bases stayed unmatched. The CDR3 length is 17 residues. Germline CDR1 and CDR2: KGHDR and SFDVKD. The CDR3 nucleotides are TGTGCCACCAGTGATTCGCCTAGCGGGATATACCAAGAGACCCAGTACTTC. It translates to CATSDSPSGIYQETQYF.

Here the CDR3 reads CASSLDPAVNTEAFF. The CDR3, as DNA: TGTGCCAGCAGCTTAGACCCAGCAGTGAACACTGAAGCTTTCTTT. The gene calls are TRBV7-2 and TRBJ1-1; D not resolved. Germline-derived CDR1 and CDR2 are SGHTA and FQGNSA. The CDR3 extends over 15 amino acids. The V gene lost 1 base and the J gene lost 0 bases, with 9 bases spanning the gap.

In this sample, this clonotype turned up a few times. One junction end does not reproduce the germline sequence, and a read error may be involved. The chain uses TRBV20-1 and TRBJ2-1; unclear D gene. The germline CDR1 and CDR2 sequences are DFQATT and SNEGSKA (reference sequence). This CDR3 is built from 12 residues. The CDR3: CGARDFGAEQFF. For the CDR3, the DNA is TGCGGTGCTAGAGATTTCGGCGCTGAGCAGTTCTTC.

This clonotype has only a few counts. The gene calls are TRBV12-3 or TRBV12-4 and TRBJ1-5; D possibly corresponds to TRBD1 (5 bases). The CDR3 sequence is 14 residues long. With 7 bases removed from V and 3 bases from J, the gap between germline ends came to 13 bases. The CDR3 sequence is CASTLGGPNQPQHF. DNA of the CDR3: TGTGCCAGCACGCTCGGGGGTCCCAATCAGCCCCAGCATTTT.

The J gene is TRBJ2-5, the V gene TRBV3-1; 13 positions match TRBD2. V lost 4 bases and J lost 5; bases outside the gene matches: 7. Germline CDR1 is LGHDT and CDR2 is YNNKEL (reference sequence). The CDR3 totals 16 residues. CDR3 coding DNA: TGTGCCAGCAGCCGTCGGACTAGCGGGAGACAGGAGACCCAGTACTTC. It yields the protein CASSRRTSGRQETQYF.

The J gene is TRBJ2-7, the V gene TRBV6-2 or TRBV6-3; perhaps D is TRBD1 or TRBD2 (5 bases each). The CDR3 runs to 15 residues. The V and J ends lost 6 bases and 2 bases respectively, with 17 bases between them. Germline lookup yields CDR1 MNHEY and CDR2 SVGEGT. This CDR3 is CASRSTRTSTYEQYF. The CDR3 region has the DNA TGTGCCAGCAGATCTACTAGGACATCCACCTACGAGCAGTACTTC.

The J gene is TRBJ1-4, the V gene TRBV7-2; 8 bases are shared with TRBD1. With 6 bases clipped from V and 11 bases from J, the junction kept 11 bases outside the gene matches. Looked up from germline, CDR1 is SGHTA and CDR2 is FQGNSA. CDR3 length: 14 residues. The CDR3 DNA follows: TGTGCCAGCAGGACTGGGACAGGCGTTGGGAAACTGTTTTTT. As protein: CASRTGTGVGKLFF.

The count of this clonotype is one. The chain has TRBV20-1 and TRBJ1-1; 7 positions match TRBD1. J was trimmed by 1 base and V by 5 bases; bases with no gene match: 13. This CDR3 region has 16 residues. Germline assignment: CDR1 DFQATT and CDR2 SNEGSKA (reference sequence). The chain's CDR3 is CSAPDRVNVWNTEAFF. The CDR3, as DNA: TGCAGTGCTCCCGACAGGGTAAACGTGTGGAACACTGAAGCTTTCTTT.

This chain links TRBV18 with TRBJ2-3; 10 bases line up with TRBD2. The V gene end was trimmed by 3 bases and the J gene end by 1 base; junction bases not matched to a gene: 4. The CDR3 runs to 16 residues. The germline CDR1 and CDR2 sequences are KGHSH and LQKENI. CDR3 protein: CASSPLSGGRTDTQYF. In nucleotides, the CDR3 is TGTGCCAGCTCACCCCTTAGCGGGGGGCGCACAGATACGCAGTATTTT.

This chain joins TRBV6-6 and TRBJ2-1; TRBD1 might be the D (7 bases). From germline, CDR1 is MNHNY and CDR2 SVGAGI (reference sequence). V lost 5 bases and J 9 bases, leaving 11 bases between the germline ends. The CDR3 runs 12 residues. The CDR3 region has the DNA TGTGCCAGCAGTGGAGGGGGCACTGAGCAGTTCTTC. It encodes CASSGGGTEQFF.

This clonotype was counted many times. V is TRBV28 and J is TRBJ1-5; D is ambiguous. This CDR3 has 16 amino acids. V was cut by 1 base and J by 1 base, with 11 bases left in between. CDR1 is MDHEN, CDR2 SYDVKM, per germline. The chain's CDR3 is CASSLFALSSNQPQHF. The CDR3 region has the DNA TGTGCCAGCAGTTTATTCGCCCTATCAAGCAATCAGCCCCAGCATTTT.

The V and J genes are TRBV27 and TRBJ2-7; 7 bases are shared with TRBD1. Germline V gene sequence: CDR1 MNHEY, CDR2 SMNVEV (reference sequence). The CDR3 consists of 13 residues. V trimming: 8 bases; J trimming: 2 bases; junction bases outside the gene matches: 6. The chain's CDR3 is CASSRGQTYEQYF. The CDR3 nucleotides are TGTGCCAGCTCGAGGGGACAGACCTACGAGCAGTACTTC.

The chain links TRBV29-1 to TRBJ2-5; TRBD2 aligns across 9 bases. V was clipped by 5 bases and J by 4 bases; unmatched bases: 8. The CDR3 totals 14 residues. Germline V gene sequence: CDR1 SQVTM, CDR2 ANQGSEA. The CDR3 DNA reads TGCAGCGTTCGCGCGCGGGAGGGCCGAGAGACCCAGTACTTC. Its translation: CSVRAREGRETQYF.

This clonotype was counted only a few times. The J gene is TRBJ1-2, the V gene TRBV12-3 or TRBV12-4; 9 nucleotides match TRBD1. The CDR3 length is 14 residues. V lost 6 bases to trimming and J lost 6 bases; unmatched junction nucleotides: 8. CDR3: CASSSNRDRDGYTF. CDR3 DNA sequence: TGTGCCAGCAGCTCGAACCGGGACAGGGATGGCTACACCTTC.

The chain employs TRBV20-1 and TRBJ2-5; perhaps TRBD2 as D (5 bases). Germline V CDR1 and CDR2: DFQATT, SNEGSKA (reference sequence). The V end lost 0 bases, the J end lost 5 bases, and 13 bases lay between the germline ends. This CDR3 region has 14 residues. CDR3 region: CSARDRASRETQYF. In nucleotides, the CDR3 is TGCAGTGCTAGAGATCGGGCTAGCCGGGAGACCCAGTACTTC.

The V gene is TRBV6-2 or TRBV6-3, the J gene TRBJ2-1, with D perhaps given as TRBD1 or TRBD2 (6 bases each). V was shortened by 6 bases and J by 8 bases, with 11 bases between the two germline ends. Germline V gives CDR1 MNHEY, CDR2 SVGEGT. The length of the CDR3 is 12 residues. The CDR3 bases are TGTGCCAGCAGGAGGGGGGACTATGAGCAGTTCTTC. Amino acids: CASRRGDYEQFF.

This chain uses TRBV2 with TRBJ2-5; D might be TRBD1 (5 bases). Germline V gene data show CDR1 as SNHLY and CDR2 as FYNNEI. The ends were cut back, 2 bases at V and 0 bases at J, with 7 bases in the middle. The CDR3 is made up of 14 amino acids. The CDR3 here is CASSEQGDQETQYF. CDR3 coding DNA: TGTGCCAGCAGTGAACAGGGTGACCAAGAGACCCAGTACTTC.